This TCR beta chain comes out of a study of molecular identifiers for immune sequencing clone quantification. V shed 3 bases and J shed 1 base, with 11 bases lying between them. This CDR3 comprises 15 residues. Germline values: CDR1 MDHEN, CDR2 SYDVKM. Study-wide points: Effector cells had over 99% of their molecules in clones above 20 RNA copies, while naive cells had under 1%.

Previously published methods and listed TCR primers were used for the bulk TCR libraries. One entry per CDR3 protein, called by TCRdb with MiXCR from the PCR reads. The data hold about 640,000 distinct CDR3 sequences, with just under 20% observed a single time. This clonotype was counted ten times or more. Its antigen is not identified. The gene calls are TRBV28 and TRBJ2-3, with D tentatively TRBD2 (7 bases). The origin of this receptor is a human donor in good health. Some libraries in this study had Jurkat cell RNA spiked in. Sequenced input: naive CD8+ T cells from blood, with Jurkat cell RNA spiked in. This sample's subset: FACS-sorted CD8+CD4-CCR7+CD45RA+ naive T cells. The CDR3 nucleotides read TGTGCCAGCAGTTTGGAGGGGGGGGGCACAGATACGCAGTATTTT. Residues: CASSLEGGGTDTQYF.